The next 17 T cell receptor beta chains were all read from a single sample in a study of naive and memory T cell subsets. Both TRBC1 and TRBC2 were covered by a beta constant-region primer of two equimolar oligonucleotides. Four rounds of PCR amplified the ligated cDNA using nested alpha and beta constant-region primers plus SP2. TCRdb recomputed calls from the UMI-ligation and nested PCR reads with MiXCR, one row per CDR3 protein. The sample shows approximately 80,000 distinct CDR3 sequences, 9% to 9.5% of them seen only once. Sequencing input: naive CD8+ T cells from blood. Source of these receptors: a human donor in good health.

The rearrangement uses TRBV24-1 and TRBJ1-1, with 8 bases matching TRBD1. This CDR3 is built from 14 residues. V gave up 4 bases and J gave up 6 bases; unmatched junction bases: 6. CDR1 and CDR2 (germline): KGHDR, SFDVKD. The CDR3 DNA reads TGTGCCACCAGTGACTCTGACAGGGGCGCTGAAGCTTTCTTT. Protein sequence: CATSDSDRGAEAFF.

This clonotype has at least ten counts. The CDR3 region is CATWDRTNSPLHF. The CDR3, as DNA: TGTGCCACCTGGGACAGAACAAATTCACCCCTCCACTTT. The chain couples TRBV15 to TRBJ1-6; 7 bases align to TRBD1. Germline V gene data show CDR1 as LNHNV and CDR2 as YYDKDF (reference sequence). V lost 8 bases to trimming and J lost 7 bases; unmatched junction nucleotides: 5. CDR3 length: 13 residues.

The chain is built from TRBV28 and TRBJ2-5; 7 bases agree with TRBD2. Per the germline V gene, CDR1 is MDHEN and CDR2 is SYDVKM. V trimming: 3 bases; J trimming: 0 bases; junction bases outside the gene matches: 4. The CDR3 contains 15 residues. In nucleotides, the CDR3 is TGTGCCAGCAGTTTCTTGGCGGGAGACCAAGAGACCCAGTACTTC. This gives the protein CASSFLAGDQETQYF.

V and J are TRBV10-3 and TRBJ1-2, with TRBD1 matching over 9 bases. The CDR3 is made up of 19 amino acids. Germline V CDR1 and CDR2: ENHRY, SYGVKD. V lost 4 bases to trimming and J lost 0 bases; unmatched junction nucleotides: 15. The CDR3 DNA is TGTGCCATCAGTGGGTATCGGACAGGGGCCCAACCGGCTAACTATGGCTACACCTTC. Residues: CAISGYRTGAQPANYGYTF.

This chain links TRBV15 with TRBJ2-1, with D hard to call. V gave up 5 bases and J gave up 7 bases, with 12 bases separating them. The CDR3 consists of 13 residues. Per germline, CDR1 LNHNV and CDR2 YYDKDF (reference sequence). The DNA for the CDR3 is TGTGCCACCAGCGTATCCCTAAGAAATGAGCAGTTCTTC. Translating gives CATSVSLRNEQFF. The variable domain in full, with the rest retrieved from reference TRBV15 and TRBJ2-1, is DAMVIQNPRYQVTQFGKPVTLSCSQTLNHNVMYWYQQKSSQAPKLLFHYYDKDFNNEADTPDNFQSRRPNTSFCFLDIRSPGLGDTAMYLCATSVSLRNEQFFGPGTRLTVL.

The CDR3 protein is CASSFRIAGDNEQFF. The CDR3 region has the DNA TGTGCCAGCAGCTTCCGGATAGCGGGAGATAATGAGCAGTTCTTC. This sequence joins TRBV7-8 and TRBJ2-1; 9 bases fit TRBD2. After removal of 3 bases from V and 7 bases from J, the junction contained 7 bases not matched to a gene. The germline V gene has CDR1 SGHVS and CDR2 FQNEAQ. The CDR3 spans 15 residues.

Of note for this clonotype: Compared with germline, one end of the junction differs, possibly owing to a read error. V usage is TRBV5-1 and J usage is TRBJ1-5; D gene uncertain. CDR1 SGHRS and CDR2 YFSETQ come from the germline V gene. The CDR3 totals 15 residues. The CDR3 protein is CASSLRAGGNQPRHF. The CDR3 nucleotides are TGCGCCAGCAGCTTACGGGCAGGAGGCAATCAGCCCCGGCATTTT. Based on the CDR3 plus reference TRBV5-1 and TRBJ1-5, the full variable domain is KAGVTQTPRYLIKTRGQQVTLSCSPISGHRSVSWYQQTPGQGLQFLFEYFSETQRNKGNFPGRFSGRQFSNSRSEMNVSTLELGDSALYLCASSLRAGGNQPRHFGDGTRLSIL.

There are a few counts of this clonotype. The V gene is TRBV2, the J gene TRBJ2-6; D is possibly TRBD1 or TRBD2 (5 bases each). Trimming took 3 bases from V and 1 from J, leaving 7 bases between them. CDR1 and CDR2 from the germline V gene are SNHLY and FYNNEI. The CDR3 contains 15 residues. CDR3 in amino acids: CASSEWGSGANVLTF. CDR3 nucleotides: TGTGCCAGCAGTGAGTGGGGGTCTGGGGCCAACGTCCTGACTTTC.

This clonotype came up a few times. CDR3 sequence (DNA): TGTGCCAGCAGTTCAGCACTGACAGGGGGCGGGGAGACCCAGTACTTC. Amino acid sequence: CASSSALTGGGETQYF. The rearrangement links TRBV6-2 or TRBV6-3 to TRBJ2-5, with 10 positions matching TRBD1. The CDR3 is 16 residues long. Germline values: CDR1 MNHEY, CDR2 SVGEGT. Trimming at V came to 4 bases and at J to 5 bases, leaving 10 bases not matched to a gene.

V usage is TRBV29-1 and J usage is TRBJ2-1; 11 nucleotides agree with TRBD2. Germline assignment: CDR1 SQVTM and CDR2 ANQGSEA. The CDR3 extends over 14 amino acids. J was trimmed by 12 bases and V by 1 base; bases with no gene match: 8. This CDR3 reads CSVEGLAGGQVQFF. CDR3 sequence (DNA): TGCAGCGTTGAAGGGCTAGCGGGAGGCCAGGTGCAGTTCTTC.

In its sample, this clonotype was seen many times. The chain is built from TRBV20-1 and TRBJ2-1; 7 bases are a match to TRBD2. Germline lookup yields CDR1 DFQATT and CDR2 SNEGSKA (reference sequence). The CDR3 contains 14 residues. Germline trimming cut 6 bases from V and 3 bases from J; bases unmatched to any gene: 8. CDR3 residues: CSARSLADYNEQFF. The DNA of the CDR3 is TGCAGTGCAAGGTCGCTAGCGGACTACAATGAGCAGTTCTTC.

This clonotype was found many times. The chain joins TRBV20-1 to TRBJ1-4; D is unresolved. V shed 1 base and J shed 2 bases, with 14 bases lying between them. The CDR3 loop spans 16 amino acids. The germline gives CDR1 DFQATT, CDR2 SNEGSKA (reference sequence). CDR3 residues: CSARASVRLTNEKLFF. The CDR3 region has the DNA TGCAGTGCTAGAGCTTCAGTTAGGTTGACTAATGAAAAACTGTTTTTT.

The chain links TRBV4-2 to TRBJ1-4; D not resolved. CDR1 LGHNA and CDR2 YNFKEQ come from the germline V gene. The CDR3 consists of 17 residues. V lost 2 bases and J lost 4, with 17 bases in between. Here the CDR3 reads CASSQRSGTLDNEKLFF. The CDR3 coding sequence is TGTGCCAGCAGCCAAAGGTCAGGCACACTGGATAATGAAAAACTGTTTTTT.

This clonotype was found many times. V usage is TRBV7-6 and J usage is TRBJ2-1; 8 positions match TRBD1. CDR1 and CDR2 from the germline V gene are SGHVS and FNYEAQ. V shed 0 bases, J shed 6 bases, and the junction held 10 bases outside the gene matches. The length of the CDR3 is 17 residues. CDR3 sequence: CASSLARWQGAINEQFF. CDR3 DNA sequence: TGTGCCAGCAGCTTAGCTAGGTGGCAGGGGGCGATCAATGAGCAGTTCTTC.

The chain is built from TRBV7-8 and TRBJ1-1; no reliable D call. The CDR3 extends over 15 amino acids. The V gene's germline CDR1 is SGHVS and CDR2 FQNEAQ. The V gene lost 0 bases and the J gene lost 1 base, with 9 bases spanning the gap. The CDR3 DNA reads TGTGCCAGCAGCTTAGCGTACGTACAGAACACTGAAGCTTTCTTT. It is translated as CASSLAYVQNTEAFF.

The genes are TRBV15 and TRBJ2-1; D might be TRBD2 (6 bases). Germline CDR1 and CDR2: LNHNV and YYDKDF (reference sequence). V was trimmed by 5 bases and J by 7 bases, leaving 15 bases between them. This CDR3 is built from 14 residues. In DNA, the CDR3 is TGTGCCACCAGCTCGGGGGAGAATACAAATGAGCAGTTCTTC. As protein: CATSSGENTNEQFF.

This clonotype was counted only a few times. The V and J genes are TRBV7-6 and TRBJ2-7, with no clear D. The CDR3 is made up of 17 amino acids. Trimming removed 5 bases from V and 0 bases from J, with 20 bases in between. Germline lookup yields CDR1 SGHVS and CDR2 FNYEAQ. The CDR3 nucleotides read TGTGCCAGCAGCCCCAGCGCACGCTTAGTCGCCTCCTACGAGCAGTACTTC. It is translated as CASSPSARLVASYEQYF. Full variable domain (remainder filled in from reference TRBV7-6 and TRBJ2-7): GAGVSQSPRYKVTKRGQDVALRCDPISGHVSLYWYRQALGQGPEFLTYFNYEAQQDKSGLPNDRFSAERPEGSISTLTIQRTEQRDSAMYRCASSPSARLVASYEQYFGPGTRLTVT.